The rows below give T cell receptor beta chains drawn from one sample of a study of T cell repertoires in cytomegalovirus infection. TCRdb called the reads again in MiXCR, with one record for every CDR3 protein. This sample yields fewer than 950,000 distinct CDR3 sequences, of which roughly 33% are seen a single time; around 12% belongs to the top ten. What these receptors recognize is not known. The sequencing here drew on cultured CD8+ T cells from PBMCs, taken from culture after CMV antigen stimulation. Source of these receptors: a human donor in good health (CMV status not recorded). Some clones in this sample may be carry-over from other donors' samples. CDR3s include the opening cysteine and the closing phenylalanine or tryptophan. A D gene is named only where the DNA matches it firmly. The size entry is marked missing in some rows and otherwise reads once, few, many or a size class.

cdr3_aa cdr3_nt v_call clone_size j_call d_call
CASSLVGGKETQYF TGTGCCAGCAGCTTAGTGGGGGGGAAAGAGACCCAGTACTTC TRBV7-9 . TRBJ2-5 TRBD2
CDSSFPQLAEAFF TGTGACAGCAGTTTCCCCCAGCTGGCTGAAGCTTTCTTT TRBV27 . TRBJ1-1 .
CASKSRDRGSSGNSPLHF TGTGCCAGCAAGAGCCGGGACAGGGGGTCCTCCGGTAATTCACCCCTCCACTTT TRBV6-6 few TRBJ1-6 TRBD1
CASRISDRHNYGYTF TGTGCCAGCAGGATCTCAGACAGGCATAACTATGGCTACACCTTC TRBV7-9 few TRBJ1-2 .
CASSILAYPPRTEAFF TGTGCCAGTAGTATATTAGCCTACCCCCCGAGGACTGAAGCTTTCTTT TRBV19 . TRBJ1-1 .
CASSLRAGGRNNEQFF TGTGCCAGCAGCTTACGAGCGGGGGGGCGAAATAATGAGCAGTTCTTC TRBV7-2 many TRBJ2-1 TRBD2
CASSYSEEPNTEAFF TGTGCCAGCAGTTACTCCGAGGAGCCGAACACTGAAGCTTTCTTT TRBV6-2/TRBV6-3 few TRBJ1-1 .
CASSESVDSSSTDTQYF TGTGCCAGCAGTGAGTCAGTGGATAGCTCTAGCACAGATACGCAGTATTTT TRBV2 few TRBJ2-3 .
CASSQENRDNEQFF TGCGCCAGCAGCCAAGAAAACAGGGACAATGAGCAGTTCTTC TRBV4-1 few TRBJ2-1 .
CASSLGSPLENTEAFF TGTGCCAGCAGCTTAGGTTCGCCGCTAGAGAACACTGAAGCTTTCTTT TRBV7-8 few TRBJ1-1 .
CASSLEKDRETFAEQYF TGTGCCAGCAGCTTAGAGAAGGACAGGGAAACTTTCGCCGAGCAGTACTTC TRBV7-2 many TRBJ2-7 TRBD1
CASTTRGENIQYF TGTGCCAGCACGACCCGAGGGGAAAACATTCAGTACTTC TRBV5-3 . TRBJ2-4 .
CASSSFGANEKLFF TGTGCCAGCAGCTCTTTTGGGGCTAATGAAAAACTGTTTTTT TRBV7-9 . TRBJ1-4 .
CASSLEVRAVNTEAFF TGTGCCAGCAGCCTGGAGGTTAGGGCGGTGAACACTGAAGCTTTCTTT TRBV7-3 . TRBJ1-1 .
CASSMDRGDKNIQYF TGTGCCAGCAGCATGGACAGGGGGGACAAAAACATTCAGTACTTC TRBV7-9 few TRBJ2-4 TRBD1
CASSLGVSHSPLHF TGTGCCAGCAGCTTAGGGGTTTCGCATTCACCCCTCCACTTT TRBV7-2 few TRBJ1-6 .
CASVDLGVRDLHF TGTGCCAGCGTCGACTTAGGGGTCAGGGACCTTCACTTT TRBV12-3/TRBV12-4 . TRBJ1-6 .
CASSSGTLSYEQYF TGTGCCAGCAGTTCCGGGACACTCTCCTACGAGCAGTACTTC TRBV2 . TRBJ2-7 .
CSAKDRGNEKLFF TGCAGTGCTAAGGACAGGGGGAATGAAAAACTGTTTTTT TRBV20-1 . TRBJ1-4 TRBD1
CASSYTGDYGYTF TGTGCCAGCAGCTATACAGGGGACTATGGCTACACCTTC TRBV7-2 many TRBJ1-2 TRBD1
CASSSGQGQSSGYF TGTGCCAGCAGTTCCGGACAGGGTCAATCCAGCGGGTATTTT TRBV27 many TRBJ2-3 TRBD1
CASSSPGPGGGYTF TGTGCCAGCAGCTCTCCGGGACCAGGCGGTGGCTACACCTTC TRBV7-6 few TRBJ1-2 .
CASSLDETALSSYEQYF TGCGCCAGCAGCTTGGATGAGACAGCATTGAGCTCCTACGAGCAGTACTTC TRBV5-1 . TRBJ2-7 .
CATSDAPTTSGEVGELFF TGTGCCACCAGTGATGCACCCACGACTAGCGGGGAGGTCGGGGAGCTGTTTTTT TRBV24-1 few TRBJ2-2 TRBD2
CASSSGLAGGWETQYF TGTGCCAGCAGCTCGGGACTAGCGGGGGGATGGGAGACCCAGTACTTC TRBV11-3 few TRBJ2-5 TRBD2
CASSLAPRNYGYTF TGTGCCAGCAGTTTAGCCCCCAGGAACTATGGCTACACCTTC TRBV12-3/TRBV12-4 . TRBJ1-2 .
CASSVPGELGPRNTYGYTF TGTGCCAGCAGCGTTCCAGGGGAATTAGGCCCGCGCAACACCTATGGCTACACCTTC TRBV9 . TRBJ1-2 .
CASSLNGVDRGHRPFF TGTGCCAGCAGCTTAAATGGAGTAGACAGGGGGCACCGTCCGTTCTTC TRBV7-3 . TRBJ2-1 TRBD1
CASSPTGGWNSPLHF TGTGCCAGCAGCCCAACAGGGGGCTGGAATTCACCCCTCCACTTT TRBV7-9 . TRBJ1-6 TRBD1
CASSQNRDGYQPQHF TGCGCCAGCAGCCAGAACCGGGACGGGTATCAGCCCCAGCATTTT TRBV4-1 . TRBJ1-5 .
CASSLIPKETQYF TGTGCCAGCAGCTTGATCCCGAAAGAGACCCAGTACTTC TRBV5-5 few TRBJ2-5 .
CASSLGLGQGVTGELFF TGTGCCAGCAGCTTGGGATTGGGACAGGGGGTCACCGGGGAGCTGTTTTTT TRBV5-4 . TRBJ2-2 TRBD1